Listed below are T cell receptor beta chains from one sample, sequenced in a study of blood T cells in healthy people across ages. In TCRdb, the 5' RACE reads were re-called with MiXCR into one record per CDR3 protein. The data hold about a million distinct CDR3 sequences, with 48% observed a single time. Sample: blood. These receptors all come from a man aged 25-45 years in good health. The CDR3 runs from the conserved cysteine through the conserved F or W. A D gene is named only where the DNA matches it firmly. Clone sizes are given selectively: once, few, many, or a class where the clone is expanded.

D gene	V gene	J gene	clone size	CDR3 protein	CDR3 DNA
.	TRBV4-1	TRBJ2-2	few	CASSQGKEPGELFF	TGCGCCAGCAGCCAAGGAAAGGAGCCCGGGGAGCTGTTTTTT
.	TRBV6-1	TRBJ2-3	few	CASSDKGFRTDTQYF	TGTGCCAGCAGTGATAAGGGTTTCCGCACAGATACGCAGTATTTT
.	TRBV7-2	TRBJ2-7	.	CASSAQGPAYEQYF	TGTGCCAGCAGCGCACAGGGCCCAGCCTACGAGCAGTACTTC
TRBD1	TRBV2	TRBJ1-5	.	CASSHRQGSTSNQPQHF	TGTGCCAGCAGTCACCGACAGGGCTCTACAAGCAATCAGCCCCAGCATTTT
TRBD2	TRBV10-3	TRBJ2-1	few	CAIRATSGVTYNEQFF	TGTGCCATCAGAGCGACTAGCGGGGTTACCTACAATGAGCAGTTCTTC
TRBD1	TRBV12-3/TRBV12-4	TRBJ1-2	few	CASSLSAGGFSYGYTF	TGTGCCAGCAGTTTGTCAGCAGGGGGCTTTAGCTATGGCTACACCTTC
TRBD1	TRBV5-1	TRBJ1-4	.	CASSPGQGYHEELFF	TGCGCCAGCAGCCCCGGACAGGGATATCACGAAGAACTGTTTTTT
.	TRBV4-2	TRBJ1-4	few	CASSQGETAGNEKLFF	TGTGCCAGCAGCCAAGGAGAGACGGCCGGTAATGAAAAACTGTTTTTT
TRBD1	TRBV12-3/TRBV12-4	TRBJ1-1	few	CASSGGTGVLNTEAFF	TGTGCCAGCAGTGGGGGGACAGGCGTTTTGAACACTGAAGCTTTCTTT
.	TRBV7-2	TRBJ2-5	.	CASSSKWAGSQAQYF	TGTGCCAGCAGCTCAAAGTGGGCGGGCTCGCAAGCCCAGTACTTC
.	TRBV7-3	TRBJ2-7	.	CASSLTSGLPAYEQYF	TGTGCCAGCAGCTTAACTAGCGGCCTACCCGCCTACGAGCAGTACTTC
TRBD2	TRBV7-9	TRBJ2-5	few	CASSLTDLGLAETQYF	TGTGCCAGCAGCTTAACAGACCTGGGACTAGCAGAGACCCAGTACTTC
TRBD1	TRBV20-1	TRBJ1-2	.	CSAFPGQQYGYTF	TGCAGTGCTTTTCCGGGACAGCAGTATGGCTACACCTTC